This entry lists 22 T cell receptor beta chains sequenced from one sample in a study of cytomegalovirus exposure and HLA in healthy donors. Primers included in the PCR were 60 Vbeta and 13 Jbeta primers. Sequencing was performed with immunoSEQ multiplex PCR; in TCRdb, only in-frame clones are kept and a portion is missing. The sample lists about 160,000 clones; approximately 76% were seen once. The material sequenced was PBMCs. The source is a man in his sixties in good health and CMV-seronegative.

The sample holds a few counts of this clone. In DNA, the CDR3 is TGTGCCAGCAGCGTCTACAGGGGATCCTCTCTCTCTGGAAACACCATATATTTT. It encodes CASSVYRGSSLSGNTIYF. The rearrangement uses TRBV14 and TRBJ1-3; TRBD1 matches 7 bases. J gave up 0 bases and V 5 bases, and 13 bases lay outside the gene matches. Germline V lookup: CDR1 SGHDN, CDR2 FVKESK. The CDR3 spans 18 residues.

The rearrangement links TRBV28 to TRBJ1-6; D perhaps matches TRBD1 (6 bases). V was pared by 5 bases and J by 10 bases, with 15 bases between. CDR1 MDHEN and CDR2 SYDVKM come from the germline V gene. CDR3 size: 14 residues. CDR3 nucleotide sequence: TGTGCCAGCAGTGAACAGGGAAATAGGTCACCCCTCCACTTT. This translates into CASSEQGNRSPLHF. Looking up the rest from reference TRBV28 and TRBJ1-6 gives the full variable domain: DVKVTQSSRYLVKRTGEKVFLECVQDMDHENMFWYRQDPGLGLRLIYFSYDVKMKEKGDIPEGYSVSREKKERFSLILESASTNQTSMYLCASSEQGNRSPLHFGNGTRLTVT.

The V gene is TRBV11-3, the J gene TRBJ2-2; 11 nucleotides match TRBD1. V gave up 5 bases and J gave up 4 bases; unmatched junction bases: 3. The CDR3 is made up of 15 amino acids. Germline CDR1 reads SGHNT; CDR2 reads YENEEA. The DNA for the CDR3 is TGTGCCAGCAGCCCCGGGACAGGGGGCACCGGGGAGCTGTTTTTT. This gives the protein CASSPGTGGTGELFF.

The J gene is TRBJ2-7, the V gene TRBV19; TRBD2 aligns across 10 bases. This CDR3 spans 14 amino acids. The germline gives CDR1 LNHDA, CDR2 SQIVND (reference sequence). The J segment lost 2 bases and the V segment lost 5 bases, leaving 3 bases of the junction unmatched. The CDR3 DNA is TGTGCCAGTAGTGTTACTAGCGGGACCTACGAGCAGTACTTC. It is translated as CASSVTSGTYEQYF.

This chain uses TRBV10-3 with TRBJ2-3, with 12 bases aligning to TRBD2. CDR3 length: 14 amino acids. Germline loops: CDR1 ENHRY, CDR2 SYGVKD. The ends lost 11 bases at V and 4 bases at J; junction bases unmatched: 7. Here the CDR3 DNA reads TGTGCCGTCCAACTAGCGGGGGGATCAGATACGCAGTATTTT. The encoded protein is CAVQLAGGSDTQYF.

This clone was detected only a few times. The V gene is TRBV5-1, the J gene TRBJ2-7; 7 nucleotides align to TRBD1. The CDR3 is 14 residues long. V lost 5 bases and J lost 3; bases outside the gene matches: 8. CDR1 and CDR2 (germline): SGHRS, YFSETQ. CDR3 DNA: TGCGCCAGCAGTCAGATGGGACAGCTCTACGAGCAGTACTTC. Amino acids: CASSQMGQLYEQYF.

The rearrangement uses TRBV11-2 and TRBJ2-7, with 7 bases lining up with TRBD1. The CDR3 has 15 amino acids. The V gene's germline CDR1 is SGHAT and CDR2 FQNNGV. V lost 5 bases and J lost 6; bases outside the gene matches: 13. CDR3 amino acids: CASSPGAGGFGEQYF. The CDR3 DNA follows: TGTGCCAGCAGCCCCGGGGCAGGGGGTTTTGGCGAGCAGTACTTC.

The chain uses TRBV11-2 and TRBJ2-1; TRBD2 agrees at 10 bases. The CDR3 is 17 residues long. J lost 8 bases, V lost 5 bases, and 15 bases had no gene match. Germline V gene data show CDR1 as SGHAT and CDR2 as FQNNGV. CDR3 nucleotides: TGTGCCAGCAGCAAGAGGGCAGCGGGAGGGGAGGTTGATGAGCAGTTCTTC. Amino acids: CASSKRAAGGEVDEQFF.

This chain's CDR3 is CASSLALDRIYGYTF. Here the CDR3 DNA reads TGTGCCAGCAGCTTAGCGCTGGACAGGATCTATGGCTACACCTTC. V usage is TRBV7-9 and J usage is TRBJ1-2; TRBD1 matches at 7 bases. V lost 0 bases, J lost 4 bases, and 5 bases stayed unmatched. CDR1 and CDR2 from the germline V gene are SEHNR and FQNEAQ (reference sequence). This CDR3 has 15 amino acids.

This rearrangement joins TRBV2 to TRBJ2-1; the D gene is possibly TRBD1 (6 bases). Trimming shortened V by 1 base and J by 14 bases, and 9 bases separated the two germline ends. This CDR3 comprises 11 residues. Germline V gives CDR1 SNHLY, CDR2 FYNNEI. CDR3 sequence (DNA): TGTGCCAGCAGTGAAGGGGCAGGGGAGTTCTTC. It is translated as CASSEGAGEFF.

The genes are TRBV10-3 and TRBJ2-1; 11 bases are shared with TRBD2. The CDR3 consists of 15 residues. Trimming cost V 5 bases and J 3 bases; bases outside gene matches: 3. CDR1 ENHRY and CDR2 SYGVKD come from the germline V gene. CDR3 DNA sequence: TGTGCCATCAGTCTAACTAGCGGGAGCTACAATGAGCAGTTCTTC. It encodes CAISLTSGSYNEQFF.

CDR3 DNA: TGCGCCAGCAGCTTGTCATCTAGTGGCAGCTTTAATGAAAAACTGTTTTTT. Translated, it gives CASSLSSSGSFNEKLFF. The chain links TRBV5-1 to TRBJ1-4, with unresolved D. Germline V gives CDR1 SGHRS, CDR2 YFSETQ. This CDR3 region has 17 residues. The V end lost 1 base, the J end lost 4 bases, and 17 bases lay between the germline ends.

This chain joins TRBV28 and TRBJ1-5, with D perhaps TRBD1 (5 bases). Germline V gene data show CDR1 as MDHEN and CDR2 as SYDVKM. With 7 bases removed from V and 4 bases from J, the gap between germline ends came to 17 bases. The CDR3 has 15 residues. CDR3 in amino acids: CASNSRAGNNQPQHF. CDR3 in DNA: TGTGCCAGCAACTCCCGGGCAGGGAATAATCAGCCCCAGCATTTT.

The gene calls are TRBV19 and TRBJ2-7; 8 nucleotides match TRBD2. The CDR3 consists of 15 residues. The J segment lost 0 bases and the V segment lost 5 bases, leaving 6 bases of the junction unmatched. Germline values: CDR1 LNHDA, CDR2 SQIVND (reference sequence). CDR3 in amino acids: CASSPVTSGSYEQYF. The CDR3 DNA sequence: TGTGCCAGTAGTCCGGTCACTAGCGGCTCCTACGAGCAGTACTTC.

The CDR3 sequence: CASSPQNNEQFF. CDR3 sequence (DNA): TGTGCCAGCAGCCCCCAGAACAATGAGCAGTTCTTC. V is TRBV6-5 and J is TRBJ2-1; no reliable D call. The CDR3 is 12 residues long. Germline loops: CDR1 MNHEY, CDR2 SVGAGI. Trimming took 6 bases from V and 5 from J, leaving 8 bases between them.

V and J are TRBV5-1 and TRBJ2-1; 7 nucleotides line up with TRBD1. The CDR3 loop spans 14 amino acids. From germline, CDR1 is SGHRS and CDR2 YFSETQ. Losses at the gene ends were 7 bases for V and 4 bases for J; bases not matched to a gene: 8. The CDR3 region has the DNA TGCGCCAGCCGTCCGGGACAGTGGTACAATGAGCAGTTCTTC. It yields the protein CASRPGQWYNEQFF.

This chain uses TRBV5-4 with TRBJ2-7; 11 nucleotides line up with TRBD2. There are 16 residues in the CDR3. Germline-derived CDR1 and CDR2 are SGHNT and YYREEE (reference sequence). The J segment lost 5 bases and the V segment lost 4 bases, leaving 11 bases of the junction unmatched. CDR3 sequence reads: CASSLVSGRVGDEQYF. The DNA for the CDR3 is TGTGCCAGCAGCCTTGTTAGCGGGAGGGTCGGCGACGAGCAGTACTTC.

The J gene is TRBJ2-3, the V gene TRBV6-6; the D gene is possibly TRBD1 (5 bases). The CDR3 is made up of 15 amino acids. V was shortened by 1 base and J by 1 base, with 9 bases between the two germline ends. Germline V gene sequence: CDR1 MNHNY, CDR2 SVGAGI (reference sequence). The DNA for the CDR3 is TGTGCCAGCAGTTACTTGAAAGGGGGCACAGATACGCAGTATTTT. Its translation is CASSYLKGGTDTQYF.

This sequence joins TRBV29-1 and TRBJ2-3, with 7 bases that match TRBD1. Looked up from germline, CDR1 is SQVTM and CDR2 is ANQGSEA. The CDR3 length is 14 residues. Unmatched junction bases numbered 6, after V lost 5 bases and J lost 1 base. The CDR3 spells CSVLTGTGTDTQYF. CDR3 DNA: TGCAGCGTTTTGACAGGGACAGGCACAGATACGCAGTATTTT.

The count of this clone is one. CDR3 DNA: TGTGCCAGCAGCTGGCTCCGCCGCGGGGGAGCCTCCGATGAGCAGTTCTTC. Translation: CASSWLRRGGASDEQFF. V is TRBV5-8 and J is TRBJ2-1; the match to TRBD2 covers 7 bases. Per the germline V gene, CDR1 is SGHTS and CDR2 is YDEGEE. The CDR3 runs 17 residues. Trimming removed 3 bases from V and 8 bases from J; junction bases left unmatched: 17.

The rearrangement links TRBV19 to TRBJ1-5; a weak D match, TRBD1 (6 bases). The germline CDR1 and CDR2 sequences are LNHDA and SQIVND (reference sequence). CDR3 length equals 15 residues. The V end was cut by 7 bases, the J end by 2 bases, with 15 bases between. As DNA, the CDR3 is TGTGCCAGTACCAAGGACAGCAGGGGCAATCAGCCCCAGCATTTT. This translates into CASTKDSRGNQPQHF.

CDR3 sequence: CSVEQRKETQYF. DNA of the CDR3: TGCAGCGTTGAACAGCGAAAAGAGACCCAGTACTTC. The rearrangement links TRBV29-1 to TRBJ2-5; unclear D gene. The germline V and J ends were trimmed by 2 bases and 3 bases, with 7 bases remaining between them. CDR1 and CDR2 from the germline V gene are SQVTM and ANQGSEA. This CDR3 contains 12 residues.